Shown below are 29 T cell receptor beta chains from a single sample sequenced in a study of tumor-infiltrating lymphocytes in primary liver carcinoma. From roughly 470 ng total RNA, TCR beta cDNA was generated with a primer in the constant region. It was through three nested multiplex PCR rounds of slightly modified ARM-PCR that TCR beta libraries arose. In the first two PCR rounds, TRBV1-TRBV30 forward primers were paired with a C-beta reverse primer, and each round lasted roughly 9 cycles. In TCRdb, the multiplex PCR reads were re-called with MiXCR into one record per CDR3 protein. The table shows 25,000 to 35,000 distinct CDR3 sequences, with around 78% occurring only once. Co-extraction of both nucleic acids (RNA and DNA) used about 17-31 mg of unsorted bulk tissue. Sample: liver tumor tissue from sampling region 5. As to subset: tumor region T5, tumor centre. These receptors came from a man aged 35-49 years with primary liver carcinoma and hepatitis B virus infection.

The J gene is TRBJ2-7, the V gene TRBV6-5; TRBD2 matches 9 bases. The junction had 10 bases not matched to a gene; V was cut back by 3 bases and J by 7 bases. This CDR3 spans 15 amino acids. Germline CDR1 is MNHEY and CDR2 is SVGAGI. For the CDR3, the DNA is TGTGCCAGCAGTTATCGGGTTAGCGGGGGCCATGAGCAGTACTTC. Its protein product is CASSYRVSGGHEQYF.

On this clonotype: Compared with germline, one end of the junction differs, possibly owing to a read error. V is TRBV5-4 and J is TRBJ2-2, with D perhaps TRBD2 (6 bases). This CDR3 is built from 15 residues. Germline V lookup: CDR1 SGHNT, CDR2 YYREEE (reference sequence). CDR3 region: CVSSSNRDLTGELFF. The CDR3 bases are TGTGTCAGCAGCTCGAACCGGGACTTAACCGGGGAGCTCTTTTTT.

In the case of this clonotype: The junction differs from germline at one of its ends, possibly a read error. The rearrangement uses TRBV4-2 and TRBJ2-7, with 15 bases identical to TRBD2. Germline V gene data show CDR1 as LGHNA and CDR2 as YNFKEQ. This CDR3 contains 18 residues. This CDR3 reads CVSSEKPGLAGGPHEQYF. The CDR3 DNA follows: TGTGTCAGCAGTGAAAAACCTGGACTAGCGGGAGGGCCACACGAGCAGTACTTC.

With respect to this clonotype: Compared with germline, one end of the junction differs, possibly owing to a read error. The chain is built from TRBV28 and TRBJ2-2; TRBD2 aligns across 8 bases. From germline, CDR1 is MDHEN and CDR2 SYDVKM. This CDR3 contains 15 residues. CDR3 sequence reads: CASSYSGKNTGELVF. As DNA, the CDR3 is TGTGCCAGCAGCTATAGCGGGAAGAACACCGGGGAGCTGGTTTTT.

This CDR3 is CVITLVDNTEAFF. The CDR3 bases are TGTGTCATCACCTTAGTAGATAACACTGAAGCTTTCTTT. The chain employs TRBV11-2 and TRBJ1-1; no definite D call. The germline CDR1 and CDR2 sequences are SGHAT and FQNNGV. This CDR3 spans 13 amino acids. Filled out from reference TRBV11-2 and TRBJ1-1, the complete variable domain reads EAGVAQSPRYKIIEKRQSVAFWCNPISGHATLYWYQQILGQGPKLLIQFQNNGVVDDSQLPKDRFSAERLKGVDSTLKIQPAKLEDSAVYLCVITLVDNTEAFFGQGTRLTVV.

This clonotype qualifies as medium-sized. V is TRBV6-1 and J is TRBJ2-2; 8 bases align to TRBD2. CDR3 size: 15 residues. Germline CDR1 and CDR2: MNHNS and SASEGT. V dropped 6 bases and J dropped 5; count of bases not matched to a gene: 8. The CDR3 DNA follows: TGTGCCAGCAGAGACGGACTAGCTAGAACCGGGGAGCTGTTTTTT. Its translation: CASRDGLARTGELFF.

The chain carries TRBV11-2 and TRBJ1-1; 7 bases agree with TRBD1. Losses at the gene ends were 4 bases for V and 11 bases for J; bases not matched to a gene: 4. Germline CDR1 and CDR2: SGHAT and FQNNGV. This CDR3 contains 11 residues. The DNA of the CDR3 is TGTGCCAGCAGCTGGGACAGACGGGCTTTCTTT. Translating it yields CASSWDRRAFF. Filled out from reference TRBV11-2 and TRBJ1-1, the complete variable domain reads EAGVAQSPRYKIIEKRQSVAFWCNPISGHATLYWYQQILGQGPKLLIQFQNNGVVDDSQLPKDRFSAERLKGVDSTLKIQPAKLEDSAVYLCASSWDRRAFFGQGTRLTVV.

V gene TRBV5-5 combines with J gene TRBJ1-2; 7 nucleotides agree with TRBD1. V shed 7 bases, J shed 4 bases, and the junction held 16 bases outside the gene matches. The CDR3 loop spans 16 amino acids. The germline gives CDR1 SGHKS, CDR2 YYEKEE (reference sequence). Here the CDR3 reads CASYVGEGRGSYGYTF. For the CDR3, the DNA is TGTGCCAGCTATGTCGGAGAAGGCAGGGGGTCCTATGGCTACACCTTC.

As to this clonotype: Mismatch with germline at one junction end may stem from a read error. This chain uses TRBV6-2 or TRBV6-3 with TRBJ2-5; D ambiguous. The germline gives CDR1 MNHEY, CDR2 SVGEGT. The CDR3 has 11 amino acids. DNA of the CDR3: TGTGCCGGCAGTCGACAAGAGACCCAGTACTTC. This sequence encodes CAGSRQETQYF.

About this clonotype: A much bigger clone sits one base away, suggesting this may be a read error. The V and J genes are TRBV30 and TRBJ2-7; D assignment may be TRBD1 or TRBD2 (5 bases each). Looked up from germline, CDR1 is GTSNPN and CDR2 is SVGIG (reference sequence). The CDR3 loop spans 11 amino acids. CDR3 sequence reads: CAWSRGYEQHF. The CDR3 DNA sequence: TGTGCCTGGAGTCGGGGCTACGAGCAGCACTTC.

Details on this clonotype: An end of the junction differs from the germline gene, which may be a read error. CDR3 DNA: TGCGGCGTTGAGAGGACTAGTGGGAGAGGCAATGAGCAGTTCTTC. This translates into CGVERTSGRGNEQFF. The chain uses TRBV29-1 and TRBJ2-1; 7 positions match TRBD2. Germline loops: CDR1 SQVTM, CDR2 ANQGSEA. The CDR3 sequence is 15 residues long.

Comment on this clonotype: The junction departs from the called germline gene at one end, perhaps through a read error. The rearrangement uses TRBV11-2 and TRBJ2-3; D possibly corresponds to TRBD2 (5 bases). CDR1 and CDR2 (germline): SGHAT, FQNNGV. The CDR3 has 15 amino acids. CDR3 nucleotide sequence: TGTGCCAGCAGCACCTGGACTGGCGGCACAGATACACAGTATTTT. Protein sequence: CASSTWTGGTDTQYF. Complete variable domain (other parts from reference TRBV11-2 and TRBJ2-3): EAGVAQSPRYKIIEKRQSVAFWCNPISGHATLYWYQQILGQGPKLLIQFQNNGVVDDSQLPKDRFSAERLKGVDSTLKIQPAKLEDSAVYLCASSTWTGGTDTQYFGPGTRLTVL.

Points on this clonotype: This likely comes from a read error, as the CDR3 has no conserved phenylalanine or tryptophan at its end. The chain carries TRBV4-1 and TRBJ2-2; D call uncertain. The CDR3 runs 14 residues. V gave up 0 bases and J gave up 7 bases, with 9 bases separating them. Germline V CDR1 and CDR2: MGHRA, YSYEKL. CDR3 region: CASSQDSGIGELFC. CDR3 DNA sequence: TGCGCCAGCAGCCAAGATTCGGGTATCGGGGAGCTGTTTTGT.

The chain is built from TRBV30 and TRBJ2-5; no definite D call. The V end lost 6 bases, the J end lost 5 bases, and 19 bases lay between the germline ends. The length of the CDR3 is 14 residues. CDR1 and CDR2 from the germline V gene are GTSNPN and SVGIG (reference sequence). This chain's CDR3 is CACFERDSQETQYF. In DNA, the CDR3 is TGTGCCTGCTTTGAGCGCGATTCTCAGGAGACCCAGTACTTC.

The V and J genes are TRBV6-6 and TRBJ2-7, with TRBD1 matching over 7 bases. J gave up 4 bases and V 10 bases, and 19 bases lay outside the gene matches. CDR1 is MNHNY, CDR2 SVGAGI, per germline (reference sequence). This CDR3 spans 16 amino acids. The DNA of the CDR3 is TGTGCCACCAGACAGGGCGTTGGGATTAGTGTGTACGAGCAGTACTTC. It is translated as CATRQGVGISVYEQYF.

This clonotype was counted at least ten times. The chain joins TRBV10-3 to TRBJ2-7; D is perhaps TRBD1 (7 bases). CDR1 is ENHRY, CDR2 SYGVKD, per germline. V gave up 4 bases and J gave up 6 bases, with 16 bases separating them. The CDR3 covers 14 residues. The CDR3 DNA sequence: TGTGCCATCAGTGCGGGGGACAGTCGGCCCGAGCAGTACTTC. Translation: CAISAGDSRPEQYF.

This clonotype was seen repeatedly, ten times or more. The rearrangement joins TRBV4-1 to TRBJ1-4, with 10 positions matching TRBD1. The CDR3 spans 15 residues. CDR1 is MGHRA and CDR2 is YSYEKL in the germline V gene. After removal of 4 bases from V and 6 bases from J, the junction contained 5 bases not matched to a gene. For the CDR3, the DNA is TGCGCCAGCAGCCTCACCGGGACAGGGGATGAAAAACTGTTTTTT. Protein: CASSLTGTGDEKLFF.

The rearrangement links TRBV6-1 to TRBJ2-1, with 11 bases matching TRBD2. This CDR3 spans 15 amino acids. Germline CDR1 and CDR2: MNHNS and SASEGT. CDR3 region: CVNRGTSGTYNEQFF. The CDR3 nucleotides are TGTGTCAACAGAGGGACTAGCGGAACTTACAATGAGCAGTTCTTC.

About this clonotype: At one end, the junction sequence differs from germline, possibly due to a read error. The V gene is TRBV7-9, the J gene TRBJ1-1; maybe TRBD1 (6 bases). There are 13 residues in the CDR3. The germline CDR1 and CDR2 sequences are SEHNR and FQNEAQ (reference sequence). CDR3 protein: CASSLGQGSEAIF. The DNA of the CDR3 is TGTGCCAGCAGCTTAGGTCAGGGGTCGGAGGCTATCTTT.

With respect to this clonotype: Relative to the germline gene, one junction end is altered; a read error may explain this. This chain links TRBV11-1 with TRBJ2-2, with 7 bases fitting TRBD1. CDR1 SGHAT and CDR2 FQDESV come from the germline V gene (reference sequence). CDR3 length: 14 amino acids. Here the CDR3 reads CASSFTGVTGQPFF. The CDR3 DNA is TGTGCAAGCAGCTTTACAGGGGTTACCGGGCAGCCGTTTTTT.

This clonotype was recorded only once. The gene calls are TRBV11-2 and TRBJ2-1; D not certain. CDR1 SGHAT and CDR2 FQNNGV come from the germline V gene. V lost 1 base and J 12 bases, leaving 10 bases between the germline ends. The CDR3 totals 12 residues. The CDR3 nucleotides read TGTGCCAGCAGCTTAGTCGTGGCTGTGCAGTTCTTC. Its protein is CASSLVVAVQFF. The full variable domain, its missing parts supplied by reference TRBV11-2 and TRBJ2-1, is EAGVAQSPRYKIIEKRQSVAFWCNPISGHATLYWYQQILGQGPKLLIQFQNNGVVDDSQLPKDRFSAERLKGVDSTLKIQPAKLEDSAVYLCASSLVVAVQFFGPGTRLTVL.

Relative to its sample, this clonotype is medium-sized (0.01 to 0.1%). CDR3 in amino acids: CSPPKRPTGETQYF. DNA of the CDR3: TGCAGCCCACCGAAACGACCGACTGGAGAGACCCAGTACTTC. The chain uses TRBV29-1 and TRBJ2-5; D not certain. The CDR3 has 14 residues. Germline lookup yields CDR1 SQVTM and CDR2 ANQGSEA. V shed 8 bases and J shed 4 bases, with 20 bases lying between them.

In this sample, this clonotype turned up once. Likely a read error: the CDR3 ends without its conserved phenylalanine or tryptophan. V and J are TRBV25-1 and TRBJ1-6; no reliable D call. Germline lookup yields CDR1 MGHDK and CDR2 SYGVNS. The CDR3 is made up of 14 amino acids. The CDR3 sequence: CASSEPLYNSPLHL. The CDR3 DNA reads TGCGCCAGCAGTGAACCCCTCTATAATTCACCCCTCCACCTT.

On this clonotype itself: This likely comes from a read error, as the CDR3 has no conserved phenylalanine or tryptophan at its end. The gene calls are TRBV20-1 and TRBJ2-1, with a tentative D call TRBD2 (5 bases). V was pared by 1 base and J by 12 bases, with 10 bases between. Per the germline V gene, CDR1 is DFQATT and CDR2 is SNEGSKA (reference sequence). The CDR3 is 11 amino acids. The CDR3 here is CSARAGYRQFL. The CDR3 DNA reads TGCAGTGCTAGAGCGGGGTACAGGCAGTTCCTC.

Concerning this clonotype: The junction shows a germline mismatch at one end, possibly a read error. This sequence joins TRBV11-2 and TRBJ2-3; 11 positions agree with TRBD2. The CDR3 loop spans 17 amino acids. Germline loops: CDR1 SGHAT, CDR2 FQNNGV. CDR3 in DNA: TGTGCCAGCAGCTTAGTTTTAGCGGGAGGGCACGGAGATATGCAGTGTTTT. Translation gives CASSLVLAGGHGDMQCF.

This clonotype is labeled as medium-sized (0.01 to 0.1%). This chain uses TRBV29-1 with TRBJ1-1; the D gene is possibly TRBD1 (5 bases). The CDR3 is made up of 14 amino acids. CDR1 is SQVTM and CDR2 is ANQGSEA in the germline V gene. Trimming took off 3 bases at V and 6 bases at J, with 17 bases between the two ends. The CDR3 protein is CSVEGTPSSPEAFF. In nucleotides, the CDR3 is TGCAGCGTTGAGGGGACGCCGTCCTCGCCTGAAGCTTTCTTT.

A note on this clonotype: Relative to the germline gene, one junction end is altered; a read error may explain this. This CDR3 reads CASSETSSYNEQFF. As DNA, the CDR3 is TGCGCCAGCAGTGAGACTAGCTCCTATAATGAGCAGTTCTTC. The chain has TRBV10-2 and TRBJ2-1, with TRBD2 as a possible D gene (6 bases). The germline gives CDR1 WSHSY, CDR2 SAAADI. The CDR3 has 14 amino acids.

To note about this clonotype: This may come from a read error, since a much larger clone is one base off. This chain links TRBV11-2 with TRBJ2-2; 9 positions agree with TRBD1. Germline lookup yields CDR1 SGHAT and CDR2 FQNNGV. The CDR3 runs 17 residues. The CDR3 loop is CANSFNRDRVGAGELFF. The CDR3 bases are TGTGCCAACAGCTTTAATCGGGACAGGGTCGGCGCCGGGGAGTTGTTTTTT.

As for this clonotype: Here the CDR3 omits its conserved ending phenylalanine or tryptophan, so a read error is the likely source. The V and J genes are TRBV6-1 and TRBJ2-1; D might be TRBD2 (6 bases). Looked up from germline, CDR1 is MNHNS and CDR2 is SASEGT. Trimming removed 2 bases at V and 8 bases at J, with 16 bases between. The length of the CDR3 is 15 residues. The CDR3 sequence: CASSELSNGSDEQFL. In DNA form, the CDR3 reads TGTGCCAGCAGTGAACTCTCTAACGGGAGTGATGAGCAGTTCTTA.